A selection of T cell receptor beta chains follows, all from one sample in a study of vaccination and CD4 T cells after COVID-19. MiXCR, applied by TCRdb to the PCR reads, yields one record per CDR3 protein. The data show about 14,000 distinct CDR3 sequences, 51% seen once. No cognate antigen is known for these TCRs. The sample was CD4+ T cells from blood, cultured in vitro. Every receptor here comes from a human donor who had recovered from COVID-19. The CDR3 runs from the conserved cysteine through the conserved F or W. Fields, in order: CDR3 length, J gene, clone size, V gene, D gene, CDR3 protein, CDR3 DNA. The D gene is left open where the match is weak. Clone size appears in some rows only: once, few, many, or a class for an expanded clone.

15,TRBJ2-7,few,TRBV28,NA,CASSLGGAASYEQYF,TGTGCCAGCAGTTTAGGGGGGGCCGCCTCCTACGAGCAGTACTTC
15,TRBJ2-5,NA,TRBV11-2,TRBD1,CASSYRDREGETQYF,TGTGCCAGCAGCTACCGGGACAGGGAAGGCGAGACCCAGTACTTC
13,TRBJ2-3,few,TRBV20-1,TRBD2,CSARTSGIDTQYF,TGCAGTGCTAGGACTAGCGGGATTGATACGCAGTATTTT
17,TRBJ2-7,few,TRBV15,TRBD1,CATSRSAGDRGRYEQYF,TGTGCCACCAGCAGATCTGCGGGGGACAGGGGCCGATACGAGCAGTACTTC
15,TRBJ2-1,NA,TRBV11-1,TRBD2,CASSLASGGRGEQFF,TGTGCCAGCAGCTTAGCTAGCGGGGGGAGAGGTGAGCAGTTCTTC
15,TRBJ2-7,few,TRBV11-2,NA,CASSTGPGHTYEQYF,TGTGCCAGCAGCACCGGACCGGGACATACATACGAGCAGTACTTC
16,TRBJ2-7,NA,TRBV4-1,TRBD2,CASSQDPASGSYEQYF,TGCGCCAGCAGCCAAGATCCGGCTAGCGGGAGCTACGAGCAGTACTTC
15,TRBJ1-1,NA,TRBV7-2,TRBD1,CASSPIQGSLTEAFF,TGTGCCAGCAGCCCGATACAGGGGTCCCTTACTGAAGCTTTCTTT
14,TRBJ2-5,NA,TRBV20-1,NA,CSARGWGEGETQYF,TGCAGTGCTAGAGGGTGGGGCGAGGGAGAGACCCAGTACTTC
13,TRBJ1-1,NA,TRBV6-1,NA,CASSGAMNTEAFF,TGTGCCAGCTCGGGAGCCATGAACACTGAAGCTTTCTTT
15,TRBJ2-1,NA,TRBV24-1,NA,CATSDRAARANEQFF,TGTGCCACCAGTGACAGGGCCGCTCGGGCCAATGAGCAGTTCTTC
16,TRBJ2-4,NA,TRBV19,TRBD1,CASSVQGAGGKNIQYF,TGTGCCAGTAGCGTACAGGGGGCCGGGGGCAAAAACATTCAGTACTTC
14,TRBJ2-5,few,TRBV5-1,NA,CASSLAEWDETQYF,TGCGCCAGCAGCTTAGCGGAGTGGGACGAGACCCAGTACTTC
16,TRBJ2-3,once,TRBV7-9,TRBD1,CASSLGQGLAADTQYF,TGTGCCAGCAGCCTGGGACAGGGCCTAGCAGCAGATACGCAGTATTTT
14,TRBJ1-5,NA,TRBV20-1,TRBD1,CSASGTGKGQPQHF,TGCAGTGCCTCAGGGACAGGGAAAGGTCAGCCCCAGCATTTT
13,TRBJ2-2,NA,TRBV2,NA,CASRPRQLGELFF,TGTGCCAGCAGGCCACGACAGCTCGGGGAGCTGTTTTTT
16,TRBJ2-7,NA,TRBV6-1,TRBD2,CASSRNPGLAFLEQYF,TGTGCCAGCAGTCGGAACCCGGGACTAGCTTTCCTCGAGCAGTACTTC
11,TRBJ2-4,NA,TRBV20-1,NA,CSQSQMGIQYF,TGCAGTCAATCTCAGATGGGCATTCAGTACTTC
11,TRBJ1-1,NA,TRBV28,NA,CATRENTEAFF,TGTGCCACCCGGGAGAACACTGAAGCTTTCTTT
11,TRBJ1-4,once,TRBV30,NA,CAWLNWEKLFF,TGTGCCTGGTTGAATTGGGAAAAACTGTTTTTT
13,TRBJ2-3,NA,TRBV27,NA,CASRGSSTDTQYF,TGTGCCAGCAGGGGGAGTAGCACAGATACGCAGTATTTT
13,TRBJ1-2,NA,TRBV25-1,TRBD1,CARPRRGRSGYTF,TGTGCCAGACCTCGGAGGGGGCGAAGTGGCTACACCTTC
13,TRBJ2-2,NA,TRBV7-2,NA,CASSFGPTGELFF,TGTGCCAGCAGCTTTGGACCAACCGGGGAGCTGTTTTTT
16,TRBJ2-3,NA,TRBV20-1,TRBD2,CSAPKLLAGDPDTQYF,TGCAGTGCTCCGAAACTATTAGCGGGGGATCCAGATACGCAGTATTTT
13,TRBJ2-3,NA,TRBV12-3/TRBV12-4,NA,CASKLVEVDTQYF,TGTGCCAGCAAACTGGTAGAGGTGGATACGCAGTATTTT
12,TRBJ2-5,NA,TRBV20-1,NA,CSAPGFQETQYF,TGCAGTGCTCCGGGGTTCCAAGAGACCCAGTACTTC